The 21 T cell receptor beta chains listed next were all sequenced from one sample in a study of blood T cell repertoires in COVID-19. TCRdb's copy holds only in-frame clones and misses some; the assay was immunoSEQ multiplex PCR. The sample yields around 450,000 clones, roughly 90% seen once. The sample taken for sequencing was PBMCs or T cells enriched from blood (not recorded which). The receptors stem from a woman younger than 30 who had recovered from COVID-19.

The chain couples TRBV4-2 to TRBJ2-7; D is perhaps TRBD2 (5 bases). Trimming shortened V by 1 base and J by 4 bases, and 17 bases separated the two germline ends. There are 16 residues in the CDR3. Looked up from germline, CDR1 is LGHNA and CDR2 is YNFKEQ. For the CDR3, the DNA is TGTGCCAGCAGCCAAGTCCAGGACTCCCCGAATTACGAGCAGTACTTC. Protein sequence: CASSQVQDSPNYEQYF.

The CDR3 bases are TGCGCCAGCAGCCTCCGGAGGATCCCCGATACGCAGTATTTT. Amino acid sequence: CASSLRRIPDTQYF. The chain is built from TRBV5-1 and TRBJ2-3; maybe TRBD2 (5 bases). Trimming removed 4 bases from V and 6 bases from J, with 15 bases in between. Germline assignment: CDR1 SGHRS and CDR2 YFSETQ. The CDR3 consists of 14 residues.

The chain employs TRBV7-9 and TRBJ2-5; the match to TRBD2 covers 8 bases. With V trimmed by 5 bases and J by 1 base, 9 bases remained unmatched. Germline CDR1 SEHNR, CDR2 FQNEAQ (reference sequence). CDR3 size: 16 residues. The CDR3 bases are TGTGCCAGCAGCCGCGGGACCGGGGGGGGCCAAGAGACCCAGTACTTC. Its protein product is CASSRGTGGGQETQYF.

Turning to this clone: Other DNA sequences in this sample translate to the same CDR3. This sequence joins TRBV5-1 and TRBJ2-5; D is undetermined. The CDR3 sequence is 12 residues long. Germline V gives CDR1 SGHRS, CDR2 YFSETQ. Trimming pared 0 bases from V and 5 bases from J, leaving 5 bases between. This chain's CDR3 is CASSLVRETQYF. The DNA for the CDR3 is TGCGCCAGCAGCTTGGTTCGGGAGACCCAGTACTTC.

The chain couples TRBV3-1 (or the pseudogene TRBV3-2) to TRBJ2-1; TRBD1 aligns across 9 bases. The CDR3 extends over 14 amino acids. Germline V lookup: CDR1 LGHDT, CDR2 YNNKEL (reference sequence). Trimming removed 4 bases from V and 7 bases from J; junction bases left unmatched: 5. The CDR3 DNA is TGTGCCAGCAGCCGATGGGACAGGGTAAATGAGCAGTTCTTC. It specifies CASSRWDRVNEQFF.

The chain is built from TRBV9 and TRBJ1-5, with D unclear. V gave up 0 bases and J gave up 3 bases, with 4 bases separating them. CDR1 is SGDLS, CDR2 YYNGEE, per germline. The CDR3 totals 13 residues. DNA for the CDR3: TGTGCCAGCAGCGTAGATAACAATCAGCCCCAGCATTTT. It yields the protein CASSVDNNQPQHF.

This clone was detected only once. J is TRBJ2-5 and V is TRBV3-1 (or the pseudogene TRBV3-2); 16 nucleotides agree with TRBD2. The CDR3 runs 16 residues. V dropped 3 bases and J dropped 3; count of bases not matched to a gene: 1. The germline V gene encodes CDR1 LGHDT and CDR2 YNNKEL (reference sequence). The CDR3 region is CASSQGTSGGEETQYF. The CDR3 DNA reads as TGTGCCAGCAGCCAGGGGACTAGCGGGGGGGAAGAGACCCAGTACTTC.

The rearrangement uses TRBV27 and TRBJ1-2, with TRBD1 matching 7 bases. Germline values: CDR1 MNHEY, CDR2 SMNVEV (reference sequence). V shed 3 bases and J 5 bases; nucleotides not matched to a gene: 6. The CDR3 covers 14 residues. The DNA of the CDR3 is TGTGCCAGCAGTTTGACAGGGCCCCCTTATGGCTACACCTTC. Residues: CASSLTGPPYGYTF.

This chain joins TRBV28 and TRBJ1-2; D is undetermined. Germline CDR1 and CDR2: MDHEN and SYDVKM. Trimming took off 3 bases at V and 8 bases at J, with 10 bases between the two ends. The CDR3 runs to 12 residues. The CDR3 protein is CASSLLAQGYTF. CDR3 sequence (DNA): TGTGCCAGCAGTTTGCTGGCCCAAGGCTACACCTTC.

The chain uses TRBV6-5 and TRBJ2-3; D is ambiguous. V was pared by 8 bases and J by 6 bases, with 9 bases between. The CDR3 consists of 11 residues. Germline V lookup: CDR1 MNHEY, CDR2 SVGAGI. The CDR3: CASREVDTQYF. CDR3 DNA: TGTGCCAGCCGAGAGGTGGATACGCAGTATTTT.

CDR3 DNA sequence: TGTGCCAGCAGCTCTTATATTAGAGCTAACTATGGCTACACCTTC. This codes for CASSSYIRANYGYTF. The chain joins TRBV6-5 to TRBJ1-2, with no clear D. This CDR3 comprises 15 residues. V was pared by 6 bases and J by 0 bases, with 14 bases between. Germline loops: CDR1 MNHEY, CDR2 SVGAGI.

This sequence joins TRBV29-1 and TRBJ2-6; D unresolved. The V gene's germline CDR1 is SQVTM and CDR2 ANQGSEA. The CDR3 is made up of 12 amino acids. Trimming removed 5 bases at V and 3 bases at J, with 5 bases between. CDR3 residues: CSVQIGANVLTF. The DNA for the CDR3 is TGCAGCGTTCAAATTGGGGCCAACGTCCTGACTTTC.

The chain joins TRBV7-2 to TRBJ2-3; 7 nucleotides line up with TRBD2. The CDR3 contains 14 residues. After removal of 0 bases from V and 5 bases from J, the junction contained 2 bases not matched to a gene. The V gene's germline CDR1 is SGHTA and CDR2 FQGNSA. CDR3 nucleotide sequence: TGTGCCAGCAGCTTAGCTGCGGGGGTAGATACGCAGTATTTT. Translated, it gives CASSLAAGVDTQYF.

This rearrangement joins TRBV3-1 (or the pseudogene TRBV3-2) to TRBJ2-2; TRBD2 aligns across 9 bases. This CDR3 comprises 17 residues. Germline V gene data show CDR1 as LGHDT and CDR2 as YNNKEL (reference sequence). Unmatched junction bases numbered 11, after V lost 4 bases and J lost 5 bases. The CDR3 DNA follows: TGTGCCAGCAGCCTGCCAGCCGGGACTAGCTCGACCGGGGAGCTGTTTTTT. Encoded protein: CASSLPAGTSSTGELFF.

This clone has just one count. V gene TRBV6-6 combines with J gene TRBJ1-5; the match to TRBD1 covers 9 bases. The V gene end was trimmed by 5 bases and the J gene end by 7 bases; junction bases not matched to a gene: 15. This CDR3 spans 17 amino acids. Germline CDR1 and CDR2: MNHNY and SVGAGI (reference sequence). The CDR3 DNA follows: TGTGCCAGCAGTCCGATCGGGACAGGGACCTTCGTGCAGCCCCAGCATTTT. It codes for CASSPIGTGTFVQPQHF.

The rearrangement uses TRBV3-1 (or the pseudogene TRBV3-2) and TRBJ1-3, with 8 bases that match TRBD1. The CDR3 is 16 amino acids. CDR1 LGHDT and CDR2 YNNKEL come from the germline V gene (reference sequence). Trimming cost V 4 bases and J 2 bases; bases outside gene matches: 7. CDR3 protein: CASSRGRDRPGNTIYF. For the CDR3, the DNA is TGTGCCAGCAGCCGAGGCCGGGACAGGCCTGGAAACACCATATATTTT.

V and J are TRBV24-1 and TRBJ2-5; 10 bases align to TRBD2. Germline V CDR1 and CDR2: KGHDR, SFDVKD. The CDR3 is 13 amino acids. With 8 bases clipped from V and 3 bases from J, the junction kept 2 bases outside the gene matches. CDR3 nucleotides: TGTGCCACCACAGCGGGGGGGGAAGAGACCCAGTACTTC. Amino acid sequence: CATTAGGEETQYF.

The J gene is TRBJ1-2, the V gene TRBV28; TRBD1 matches 12 bases. The ends lost 1 base at V and 7 bases at J; junction bases unmatched: 4. Germline CDR1 MDHEN, CDR2 SYDVKM. This CDR3 comprises 15 residues. In nucleotides, the CDR3 is TGTGCCAGCAGTTTATCGGGACAGGGGGCGAGTGGCTACACCTTC. This codes for CASSLSGQGASGYTF.

The gene calls are TRBV4-1 and TRBJ1-1; 7 positions match TRBD1. V shed 1 base and J 5 bases; nucleotides not matched to a gene: 4. The germline V gene encodes CDR1 MGHRA and CDR2 YSYEKL. The CDR3 has 14 amino acids. CDR3 sequence reads: CASSQAQGGTEAFF. The DNA of the CDR3 is TGCGCCAGCAGCCAAGCCCAGGGGGGAACTGAAGCTTTCTTT.

The chain joins TRBV28 to TRBJ1-2, with D perhaps TRBD1 (5 bases). With 3 bases removed from V and 2 bases from J, the gap between germline ends came to 7 bases. Germline loops: CDR1 MDHEN, CDR2 SYDVKM. The length of the CDR3 is 13 residues. The CDR3 reads CASSLGLNYGYTF. CDR3 coding DNA: TGTGCCAGCAGTTTGGGACTGAACTATGGCTACACCTTC.

This rearrangement joins TRBV28 to TRBJ2-7; 7 nucleotides line up with TRBD1. Germline loops: CDR1 MDHEN, CDR2 SYDVKM. The CDR3 is 13 residues long. The trim removed 10 bases at V and 5 bases at J, leaving 11 bases unmatched. The CDR3 sequence is CATSQGSRDEQYF. CDR3 in DNA: TGTGCCACCTCACAGGGGAGTCGGGACGAGCAGTACTTC.